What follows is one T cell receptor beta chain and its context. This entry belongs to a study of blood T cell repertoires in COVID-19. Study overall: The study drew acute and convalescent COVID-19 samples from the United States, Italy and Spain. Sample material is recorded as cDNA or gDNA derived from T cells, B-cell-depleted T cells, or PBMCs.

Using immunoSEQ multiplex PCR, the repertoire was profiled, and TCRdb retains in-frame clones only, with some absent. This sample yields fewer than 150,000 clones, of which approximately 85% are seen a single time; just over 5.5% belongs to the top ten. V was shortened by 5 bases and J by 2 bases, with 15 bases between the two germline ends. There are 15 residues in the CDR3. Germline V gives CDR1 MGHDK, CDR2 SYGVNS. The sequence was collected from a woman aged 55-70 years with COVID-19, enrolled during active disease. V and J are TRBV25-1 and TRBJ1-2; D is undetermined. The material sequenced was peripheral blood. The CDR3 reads CASSTRTEINYGYTF. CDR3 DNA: TGTGCCAGCAGTACAAGGACTGAAATAAACTATGGCTACACCTTC.